Following are 27 T cell receptor beta chains from one sample sequenced in a study of human T cells and chemical hapten exposure. TCRdb redid the calling of the RACE reads with MiXCR, one entry per CDR3 protein. The sample has some 40,000 distinct CDR3 sequences; 3.5% to 4% are singletons. The time point was: healthy volunteer bleed at 6 weeks. Unfractionated whole blood was the source from which total RNA was extracted. The specimen sequenced was whole blood. The receptor source for this set is a human donor in good health. Some clones in this sample may be carry-over from other donors' samples.

This clonotype showed up many times. The V gene is TRBV6-6, the J gene TRBJ2-4; the D is unclear. V gave up 3 bases and J gave up 0 bases, with 12 bases separating them. Per germline, CDR1 MNHNY and CDR2 SVGAGI (reference sequence). The CDR3 totals 16 residues. The CDR3: CASSYEVSVAKNIQYF. In DNA form, the CDR3 reads TGTGCCAGCAGTTATGAGGTGTCCGTAGCCAAAAACATTCAGTACTTC.

Many counts were recorded for this clonotype. J is TRBJ2-1 and V is TRBV10-2; D gene uncertain. Trimming took off 4 bases at V and 2 bases at J, with 9 bases between the two ends. The CDR3 has 14 residues. Germline loops: CDR1 WSHSY, CDR2 SAAADI. The DNA for the CDR3 is TGCGCCAGCAGTGTCCGGGCCGCCTACAATGAGCAGTTCTTC. Amino acids: CASSVRAAYNEQFF.

This clonotype appeared many times. CDR3 coding DNA: TGTGCCAGCAGTTTAGCGAAGGGAGGGGTCGGTCAGCCCCAGCATTTT. Its protein is CASSLAKGGVGQPQHF. The gene calls are TRBV12-3 or TRBV12-4 and TRBJ1-5; D might be TRBD1 (5 bases). The CDR3 is 16 residues long. V dropped 0 bases and J dropped 6 bases, with 15 bases sitting between them.

This clonotype was found many times. The V call is TRBV4-2, the J call TRBJ2-7, with D perhaps TRBD1 (7 bases). The ends were cut back, 2 bases at V and 6 bases at J, with 17 bases in the middle. There are 15 residues in the CDR3. Germline CDR1 LGHNA, CDR2 YNFKEQ. The CDR3 DNA follows: TGTGCCAGCAGCCAACTGGAGGGGGCGTACTCCGAGCAGTACTTC. As protein: CASSQLEGAYSEQYF.

There are many counts of this clonotype. This sequence joins TRBV10-2 and TRBJ2-7; D not resolved. Germline-derived CDR1 and CDR2 are WSHSY and SAAADI. There are 14 residues in the CDR3. The V and J ends lost 10 bases and 0 bases respectively, with 16 bases between them. The CDR3 sequence: CATANTRSSYEQYF. CDR3 DNA: TGCGCCACAGCGAATACCAGGTCCTCCTACGAGCAGTACTTC.

The table lists this clonotype with many counts. This chain connects TRBV12-3 or TRBV12-4 to TRBJ2-1, with D perhaps TRBD1 (6 bases). V was shortened by 5 bases and J by 0 bases, with 14 bases between the two germline ends. The CDR3 length is 16 residues. CDR3 amino acids: CASSPAQGSSYNEQFF. CDR3 sequence (DNA): TGTGCCAGCAGTCCGGCCCAGGGGAGCTCCTACAATGAGCAGTTCTTC.

The chain couples TRBV5-1 to TRBJ1-5; D gene unclear. The germline V gene has CDR1 SGHRS and CDR2 YFSETQ. This CDR3 spans 13 amino acids. V was trimmed by 0 bases and J by 3 bases, leaving 4 bases between them. The CDR3 DNA sequence: TGCGCCAGCAGCTTGGCCGCCAATCAGCCCCAGCATTTT. Translated: CASSLAANQPQHF.

This clonotype was found many times. The J gene is TRBJ2-2, the V gene TRBV2, with TRBD1 identical over 10 bases. The V gene end was trimmed by 4 bases and the J gene end by 4 bases; junction bases not matched to a gene: 3. Germline lookup yields CDR1 SNHLY and CDR2 FYNNEI. The CDR3 totals 15 residues. The chain's CDR3 is CASSGDRGLTGELFF. CDR3 nucleotides: TGTGCCAGCAGTGGGGACAGGGGACTCACCGGGGAGCTGTTTTTT.

This clonotype has at least ten counts. This chain uses TRBV5-1 with TRBJ2-3; 12 nucleotides match TRBD2. V was clipped by 0 bases and J by 3 bases; unmatched bases: 5. There are 17 residues in the CDR3. Germline CDR1 reads SGHRS; CDR2 reads YFSETQ. CDR3 sequence: CASSLAKTSGSTDTQYF. The DNA of the CDR3 is TGCGCCAGCAGCTTGGCCAAGACTAGCGGGAGTACAGATACGCAGTATTTT.

This clonotype has at least ten counts. The chain is built from TRBV12-3 or TRBV12-4 and TRBJ1-5; no definite D call. V was pared by 6 bases and J by 2 bases, with 5 bases between. The CDR3 has 12 amino acids. CDR3: CASRVRNQPQHF. The DNA of the CDR3 is TGTGCCAGCAGGGTCCGCAATCAGCCCCAGCATTTT.

This clonotype was seen ten or more times. The chain uses TRBV14 and TRBJ2-5, with 7 bases lining up with TRBD2. The CDR3 is made up of 14 amino acids. Trimming cost V 0 bases and J 9 bases; bases outside gene matches: 7. Germline CDR1 is SGHDN and CDR2 is FVKESK. CDR3 sequence: CASSQEFGLGAQYF. The CDR3 DNA reads TGTGCCAGCAGCCAAGAATTTGGACTAGGGGCCCAGTACTTC.

This clonotype came up many times. V is TRBV12-5 and J is TRBJ2-1; TRBD2 is a possible D gene (6 bases). The CDR3 consists of 14 residues. Germline V gives CDR1 LGHNT, CDR2 FRNRAP. V was pared by 6 bases and J by 1 base, with 10 bases between. CDR3 region: CASGLEGSYNEQFF. CDR3 DNA sequence: TGTGCTAGTGGGCTGGAGGGGTCCTACAATGAGCAGTTCTTC.

There are a few counts of this clonotype. The chain joins TRBV28 to TRBJ1-5; no reliable D call. Germline assignment: CDR1 MDHEN and CDR2 SYDVKM. V was pared by 3 bases and J by 7 bases, with 10 bases between. CDR3 length equals 13 residues. The CDR3 region has the DNA TGTGCCAGCAGTTTGGTTCCACGACAGCCCCAGCATTTT. Encoded protein: CASSLVPRQPQHF. Together with reference TRBV28 and TRBJ1-5, the CDR3 gives the full variable domain: DVKVTQSSRYLVKRTGEKVFLECVQDMDHENMFWYRQDPGLGLRLIYFSYDVKMKEKGDIPEGYSVSREKKERFSLILESASTNQTSMYLCASSLVPRQPQHFGDGTRLSIL.

J is TRBJ2-3 and V is TRBV12-3 or TRBV12-4; no reliable D call. The V gene lost 4 bases and the J gene lost 4 bases, with 12 bases spanning the gap. CDR3 length: 14 residues. CDR3 DNA sequence: TGTGCCAGCAGTTCACCTCTTGGTGCAGATACGCAGTATTTT. This encodes CASSSPLGADTQYF.

This clonotype was counted only a few times. The chain recombines TRBV20-1 with TRBJ1-2; 7 nucleotides align to TRBD1. With V trimmed by 6 bases and J by 0 bases, 13 bases remained unmatched. This CDR3 region has 16 residues. Germline values: CDR1 DFQATT, CDR2 SNEGSKA (reference sequence). CDR3: CSARNPLGQANYGYTF. Written as DNA, the CDR3 is TGCAGTGCGCGAAACCCCCTTGGACAGGCTAACTATGGCTACACCTTC.

The sample holds many counts of this clonotype. The gene calls are TRBV3-1 and TRBJ1-2; D perhaps matches TRBD1 (5 bases). Germline lookup yields CDR1 LGHDT and CDR2 YNNKEL (reference sequence). This CDR3 comprises 13 residues. Deletions cut 1 base from V and 8 bases from J, with 11 bases between. CDR3 residues: CASSQVSRAGYTF. The DNA of the CDR3 is TGTGCCAGCAGCCAAGTATCCAGGGCGGGCTACACCTTC.

This clonotype was observed at least ten times. The chain carries TRBV5-1 and TRBJ2-6, with a weak D call TRBD1 (6 bases). Germline CDR1 reads SGHRS; CDR2 reads YFSETQ. Trimming removed 4 bases at V and 3 bases at J, with 17 bases between. The CDR3 is 17 residues long. CDR3 nucleotide sequence: TGCGCCAGCAGCCCTGGGACATCCGCGTTTGGGGCCAACGTCCTGACTTTC. It specifies CASSPGTSAFGANVLTF.

Many counts were recorded for this clonotype. This rearrangement joins TRBV29-1 to TRBJ2-1; the D call may be TRBD1 or TRBD2 (5 bases each). Trimming took off 7 bases at V and 5 bases at J, with 15 bases between the two ends. Germline values: CDR1 SQVTM, CDR2 ANQGSEA. The CDR3 covers 13 residues. CDR3 residues: CSDGAVGHNEQFF. The DNA of the CDR3 is TGCAGCGACGGGGCCGTTGGGCACAATGAGCAGTTCTTC.

Many counts were recorded for this clonotype. The V call is TRBV6-5, the J call TRBJ1-2, with D possibly matching TRBD1 (5 bases). CDR3 length: 13 amino acids. Germline CDR1 MNHEY, CDR2 SVGAGI. V lost 5 bases to trimming and J lost 2 bases, with 9 bases between them. CDR3 in DNA: TGTGCCAGCAGTCGAACAGGAAACTATGGCTACACCTTC. It specifies CASSRTGNYGYTF.

This clonotype has a count of ten or more. The rearrangement uses TRBV7-8 and TRBJ2-3, with 7 bases matching TRBD2. With V trimmed by 4 bases and J by 6 bases, 4 bases remained unmatched. CDR1 is SGHVS, CDR2 FQNEAQ, per germline. CDR3 length: 13 residues. The CDR3 DNA reads TGTGCCAGCAGCTCCGCGGGAGCCGATACGCAGTATTTT. Residues: CASSSAGADTQYF. Combining the CDR3 with reference TRBV7-8 and TRBJ2-3 gives the whole variable domain GAGVSQSPRYKVAKRGQDVALRCDPISGHVSLFWYQQALGQGPEFLTYFQNEAQLDKSGLPSDRFFAERPEGSVSTLKIQRTQQEDSAVYLCASSSAGADTQYFGPGTRLTVL.

At least ten counts were recorded for this clonotype. The rearrangement links TRBV5-1 to TRBJ1-2; D is possibly TRBD1 (6 bases). Germline values: CDR1 SGHRS, CDR2 YFSETQ. This CDR3 contains 14 residues. V was clipped by 4 bases and J by 8 bases, with 18 bases between them. The CDR3 protein is CASSLDSVKEGYTF. Here the CDR3 DNA reads TGCGCCAGCAGCCTGGACAGTGTGAAAGAGGGCTACACCTTC.

The table lists this clonotype with many counts. This chain links TRBV20-1 with TRBJ2-2, with D possibly TRBD1 on 6 matching bases. Per germline, CDR1 DFQATT and CDR2 SNEGSKA (reference sequence). The CDR3 has 16 amino acids. The germline V and J ends were trimmed by 0 bases and 5 bases, with 16 bases remaining between them. CDR3: CSARDNQGGETGELFF. DNA of the CDR3: TGCAGTGCTAGAGATAATCAAGGGGGAGAGACCGGGGAGCTGTTTTTT.

At least ten counts were recorded for this clonotype. The chain uses TRBV29-1 and TRBJ2-5; D remains ambiguous. The CDR3 sequence is 15 residues long. CDR1 and CDR2 (germline): SQVTM, ANQGSEA. The V and J ends lost 0 bases and 5 bases respectively, with 16 bases between them. The CDR3 here is CSVEDRMGARETQYF. The CDR3 DNA reads as TGCAGCGTTGAAGATCGTATGGGTGCCCGGGAGACCCAGTACTTC.

This clonotype was seen ten or more times. J is TRBJ2-4 and V is TRBV6-5; TRBD2 aligns across 8 bases. The V segment lost 4 bases and the J segment 4 bases; nucleotides outside the gene matches: 15. CDR1 is MNHEY, CDR2 SVGAGI, per germline. The CDR3 runs to 18 residues. The CDR3 DNA is TGTGCCAGCAGTTCGTCCGGACTAGCAGGGGTTCGGAAAAACATTCAGTACTTC. It yields the protein CASSSSGLAGVRKNIQYF.

At least ten counts were recorded for this clonotype. This sequence joins TRBV7-3 and TRBJ2-3; D is undetermined. Germline CDR1 and CDR2: SGHTA and FQGTGA. V lost 5 bases and J 2 bases, leaving 20 bases between the germline ends. CDR3 length: 17 residues. The CDR3 DNA follows: TGTGCCAGCAGCCACCTGGATCTAAAGCACATCACAGATACGCAGTATTTT. Translation: CASSHLDLKHITDTQYF.

This clonotype has ten or more counts. The gene calls are TRBV10-3 and TRBJ2-1, with TRBD2 as a possible D gene (7 bases). Deletions cut 9 bases from V and 8 bases from J, with 11 bases between. Germline lookup yields CDR1 ENHRY and CDR2 SYGVKD. This CDR3 comprises 11 residues. The CDR3 sequence: CAMSGGDEQFF. In DNA, the CDR3 is TGTGCCATGTCGGGGGGCGATGAGCAGTTCTTC.

This clonotype has ten or more counts. The genes are TRBV20-1 and TRBJ2-1; D not resolved. CDR3 size: 13 residues. V lost 2 bases and J 9 bases, leaving 14 bases between the germline ends. Germline-derived CDR1 and CDR2 are DFQATT and SNEGSKA (reference sequence). The DNA for the CDR3 is TGCAGTGCTAGATATTTCGAGGTTAGTGAGCAGTTCTTC. Amino acids: CSARYFEVSEQFF.